The present entry profiles one TCR beta chain with its context. The target antigen is unknown. This sample was included in a study of T cell responses to AZD1222 COVID-19 vaccine. Study conclusions and caveats: Repertoire sampling was restricted to post-peak T cell response timepoints. The breadth and depth of Spike-specific TCRs increased once two AZD1222 doses had been given.

Some clones are missing from TCRdb's copy, which holds only in-frame ones; the method was immunoSEQ multiplex PCR. The sample contains about 62,000 clones, approximately 90% of which appear only once. This CDR3 is 16 amino acids long. Germline V gene sequence: CDR1 SGHVS, CDR2 FQNEAQ. Trimming took off 0 bases at V and 7 bases at J, with 15 bases between the two ends. Sample: peripheral blood, taken on day 0 of AZD1222 vaccination. This sequence was found in an adult in good health. V gene TRBV7-8 combines with J gene TRBJ2-2; a weak D match, TRBD1 (5 bases). CDR3 sequence (DNA): TGTGCCAGCAGCTTAGCTGGCGGACACAGCTACGGGGAGCTGTTTTTT. Translating it yields CASSLAGGHSYGELFF.